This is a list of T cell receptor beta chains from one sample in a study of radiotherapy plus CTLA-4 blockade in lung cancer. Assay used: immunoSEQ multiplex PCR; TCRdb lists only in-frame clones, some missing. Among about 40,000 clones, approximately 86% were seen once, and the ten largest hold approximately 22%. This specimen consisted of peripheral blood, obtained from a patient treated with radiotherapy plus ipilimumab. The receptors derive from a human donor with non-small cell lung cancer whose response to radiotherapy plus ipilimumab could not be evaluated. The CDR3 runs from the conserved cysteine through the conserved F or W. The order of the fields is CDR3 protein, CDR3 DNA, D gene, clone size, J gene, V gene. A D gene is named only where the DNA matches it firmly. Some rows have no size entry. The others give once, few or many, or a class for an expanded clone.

cdr3_aa: CASSFSGGPNEQFF
cdr3_nt: TGTGCCAGCAGCTTCTCGGGGGGGCCCAATGAGCAGTTCTTC
d_call: TRBD2
clone_size: few
j_call: TRBJ2-1
v_call: TRBV7-8

cdr3_aa: CASSPGGSYEQYF
cdr3_nt: TGTGCCAGCAGTCCTGGGGGGTCCTACGAGCAGTACTTC
d_call: NA
clone_size: NA
j_call: TRBJ2-7
v_call: TRBV6-6

cdr3_aa: CASSGEGGAHSYNEQFF
cdr3_nt: TGTGCCAGCAGTGGGGAGGGCGGGGCCCACTCCTACAATGAGCAGTTCTTC
d_call: TRBD2
clone_size: NA
j_call: TRBJ2-1
v_call: TRBV11-3

cdr3_aa: CASSIDRGRTEAFF
cdr3_nt: TGCGCCAGCAGCATTGACAGGGGGAGGACTGAAGCTTTCTTT
d_call: TRBD1
clone_size: NA
j_call: TRBJ1-1
v_call: TRBV5-1

cdr3_aa: CASSSETGTGVNEQYF
cdr3_nt: TGTGCCAGCAGCTCTGAAACCGGGACAGGGGTCAACGAGCAGTACTTC
d_call: TRBD1
clone_size: NA
j_call: TRBJ2-7
v_call: TRBV11-2

cdr3_aa: CASSRYRSYEQYF
cdr3_nt: TGCGCCAGCAGCCGGTACAGATCCTACGAGCAGTACTTC
d_call: NA
clone_size: NA
j_call: TRBJ2-7
v_call: TRBV5-1

cdr3_aa: CASTRQGYWYQETQYF
cdr3_nt: TGTGCCAGCACTCGCCAGGGCTATTGGTACCAAGAGACCCAGTACTTC
d_call: NA
clone_size: NA
j_call: TRBJ2-5
v_call: TRBV2

cdr3_aa: CASSASGQAKNIQYF
cdr3_nt: TGTGCCAGCAGCGCGTCGGGACAGGCAAAAAACATTCAGTACTTC
d_call: TRBD1
clone_size: NA
j_call: TRBJ2-4
v_call: TRBV9

cdr3_aa: CSVKRGVEQYF
cdr3_nt: TGCAGTGTCAAGCGGGGGGTTGAGCAGTACTTC
d_call: TRBD2
clone_size: NA
j_call: TRBJ2-5
v_call: TRBV20-1

cdr3_aa: CASSLVVGTYEQYF
cdr3_nt: TGCGCCAGCAGCTTGGTTGTCGGTACCTACGAGCAGTACTTC
d_call: NA
clone_size: few
j_call: TRBJ2-7
v_call: TRBV5-1